Listed below are T cell receptor beta chains from one sample, sequenced in a study of blood T cells in healthy people across ages. TCRdb re-derived calls from the 5' RACE reads in MiXCR, one entry per CDR3 protein. This sample carries some 1.5 million distinct CDR3 sequences, roughly 27% of them seen once, and the ten largest clones take 7% to 9%. The material sequenced was blood. The receptors stem from a young woman in good health. CDR3s include the opening cysteine and the closing phenylalanine or tryptophan. The D gene is left open where the match is weak. The size of a clone is reported for some rows only, either as once, few or many, or as a class for expanded clones.

TRBJ1-4,.,.,TRBV6-5,CASSKKTGQDEKLFF,TGTGCCAGCAGTAAAAAAACGGGGCAGGATGAAAAACTGTTTTTT
TRBJ2-6,.,.,TRBV30,CAWSPLRGLSSGANVLTF,TGTGCCTGGAGTCCTTTAAGGGGTCTAAGCTCTGGGGCCAACGTCCTGACTTTC
TRBJ2-3,.,few,TRBV2,CASRQDIEDTQYF,TGTGCCAGCCGACAGGATATCGAAGATACGCAGTATTTT
TRBJ1-5,.,.,TRBV12-3/TRBV12-4,CASSNGDGPQPQHF,TGTGCCAGCAGTAACGGAGACGGACCGCAGCCCCAGCATTTT
TRBJ1-2,.,.,TRBV27,CASSDGTSRYGYTF,TGTGCCAGCAGCGACGGGACCAGTCGTTATGGCTACACCTTC
TRBJ2-7,TRBD2,many,TRBV20-1,CSARDLAGGVPYEQYF,TGCAGTGCTAGAGACCTAGCGGGAGGGGTCCCCTACGAGCAGTACTTC
TRBJ2-3,.,.,TRBV5-1,CASSTGQSADTQYF,TGCGCCAGCAGCACTGGACAGAGCGCAGATACGCAGTATTTT
TRBJ2-5,.,many,TRBV3-1,CASSQVGRDQETQYF,TGTGCCAGCAGCCAAGTGGGGCGGGACCAAGAGACCCAGTACTTC
TRBJ2-7,.,many,TRBV29-1,CSVAVGSEQYF,TGCAGCGTAGCAGTAGGGTCCGAGCAGTACTTC
TRBJ2-1,TRBD1,.,TRBV18,CAGSLAQGARYSEQFF,TGTGCCGGCTCACTAGCACAGGGGGCGCGGTACAGTGAGCAGTTCTTC
TRBJ1-2,.,.,TRBV20-1,CSAKDPPGGYTF,TGCAGTGCAAAGGACCCGCCCGGTGGCTACACCTTC
TRBJ2-3,.,.,TRBV11-2,CASSLDITNTDTQYF,TGTGCCAGCAGCTTAGATATAACCAACACAGATACGCAGTATTTT
TRBJ2-5,.,few,TRBV11-2,CASSLDLATQETQYF,TGTGCCAGCAGCTTAGATTTGGCTACCCAAGAGACCCAGTACTTC
TRBJ1-2,.,few,TRBV27,CASSYRQAIYGYTF,TGTGCCAGCAGTTACCGACAGGCAATCTATGGCTACACCTTC
TRBJ2-3,TRBD2,few,TRBV11-1,CASRQPGLVTDTQYF,TGTGCCAGCAGACAACCGGGACTAGTTACAGATACGCAGTATTTT
TRBJ2-7,TRBD1,many,TRBV6-6,CASTTGTGGYEQYF,TGTGCCAGCACCACGGGAACAGGGGGGTACGAGCAGTACTTC
TRBJ1-2,.,.,TRBV11-2,CASSGGTYYGYTF,TGTGCCAGCAGCGGGGGTACCTACTATGGCTACACCTTC
TRBJ2-3,.,few,TRBV6-5,CASSYRGIGDTQYF,TGTGCCAGCAGTTACCGGGGGATAGGAGATACGCAGTATTTT
TRBJ2-5,TRBD1,.,TRBV2,CASSGQGRWETQYF,TGTGCCAGCAGTGGACAGGGGCGCTGGGAGACCCAGTACTTC
TRBJ2-2,.,few,TRBV29-1,CSVGGVGELFF,TGCAGCGTTGGAGGGGTCGGGGAGCTGTTTTTT
TRBJ1-2,TRBD1,few,TRBV5-1,CASSLGPGQGIHYTF,TGCGCCAGCAGCTTGGGCCCGGGACAGGGGATCCACTACACCTTC
TRBJ1-2,.,few,TRBV6-5,CASSMGIPNYGYTF,TGTGCCAGCAGTATGGGGATCCCTAACTATGGCTACACCTTC
TRBJ2-3,TRBD2,few,TRBV12-5,CASGSGTSGGTDTQYF,TGTGCTAGTGGTTCCGGGACTAGCGGGGGCACAGATACGCAGTATTTT
TRBJ2-4,.,.,TRBV27,CASARARVENIQYF,TGTGCCAGCGCGAGAGCCAGGGTGGAAAACATTCAGTACTTC
TRBJ2-1,TRBD2,few,TRBV25-1,CASSGWTSGGDEQFF,TGTGCCAGCAGTGGATGGACTAGCGGGGGGGATGAGCAGTTCTTC
TRBJ1-1,.,few,TRBV10-3,CAINGRWDTEAFF,TGTGCCATCAACGGCCGGTGGGACACTGAAGCTTTCTTT
TRBJ2-7,.,.,TRBV11-2,CANSLDQMEAPYEQYF,TGTGCCAACAGCTTAGATCAAATGGAGGCCCCCTACGAGCAGTACTTC
TRBJ2-1,.,few,TRBV29-1,CSVALNNEQFF,TGCAGCGTGGCTCTAAACAATGAGCAGTTCTTC
TRBJ1-2,.,few,TRBV10-3,CAIREVSRAASNYGYTF,TGTGCCATCAGGGAGGTTTCAAGGGCGGCCTCGAACTATGGCTACACCTTC
TRBJ2-7,TRBD1,.,TRBV4-3,CASSQDRGRGFEQYF,TGCGCCAGCAGCCAGGACAGGGGGCGTGGATTCGAGCAGTACTTC
TRBJ2-7,TRBD2,.,TRBV18,CASSPSPGLAGNEQYF,TGTGCCAGCTCACCCTCCCCCGGCCTAGCGGGTAACGAGCAGTACTTC
TRBJ2-7,.,.,TRBV5-1,CASSPDLRRVDEQYF,TGCGCCAGCAGCCCGGACTTAAGGAGAGTCGACGAGCAGTACTTC
TRBJ1-5,.,few,TRBV25-1,CASSGGGGRNQPQHF,TGTGCCAGCAGTGGAGGGGGGGGCCGCAATCAGCCCCAGCATTTT
TRBJ1-1,TRBD1,few,TRBV5-1,CASSQGQAEEAFF,TGCGCCAGCAGCCAGGGACAGGCTGAAGAAGCTTTCTTT
TRBJ1-5,TRBD1,.,TRBV20-1,CSARPGQTDQPQHF,TGCAGTGCTAGACCGGGACAGACCGATCAGCCCCAGCATTTT
TRBJ2-5,TRBD2,few,TRBV5-1,CASSAGTSGGAQETQYF,TGCGCCAGCAGTGCCGGGACTAGCGGGGGGGCCCAAGAGACCCAGTACTTC
TRBJ2-5,.,.,TRBV20-1,CSARSTPPYAGSEETQYF,TGCAGTGCTAGGAGTACTCCCCCTTATGCCGGGTCTGAGGAGACCCAGTACTTC
TRBJ1-1,.,many,TRBV6-2/TRBV6-3,CASRETGRNTEAFF,TGTGCCAGCAGGGAGACAGGTAGGAACACTGAAGCTTTCTTT
TRBJ2-5,TRBD2,few,TRBV6-2/TRBV6-3,CASSHGLAGGIETQYF,TGTGCCAGCAGCCACGGACTAGCGGGGGGAATAGAGACCCAGTACTTC
TRBJ2-5,TRBD2,.,TRBV2,CASGPGLALETQYF,TGTGCCAGCGGACCGGGACTAGCTCTGGAGACCCAGTACTTC
TRBJ1-5,.,few,TRBV5-4,CANSLEGGNQPQHF,TGTGCCAACAGCTTGGAAGGAGGCAATCAGCCCCAGCATTTT
TRBJ1-2,.,.,TRBV19,CAGSISAGANYGYTF,TGTGCCGGTAGTATTAGCGCAGGGGCGAACTATGGCTACACCTTC
TRBJ2-5,.,few,TRBV11-2,CASSLQGGYVSVQETQYF,TGTGCCAGCAGCTTGCAGGGGGGTTACGTTTCCGTCCAAGAGACCCAGTACTTC
TRBJ1-1,.,.,TRBV5-1,CASSLFSETGTEAFF,TGCGCCAGCAGCTTGTTCTCAGAGACCGGCACTGAAGCTTTCTTT
TRBJ2-3,.,.,TRBV11-2,CASSIGRRGTDTQYF,TGTGCCAGCAGCATAGGCAGGAGAGGCACAGATACGCAGTATTTT
TRBJ1-6,.,many,TRBV12-3/TRBV12-4,CASSLGFFNSPLHF,TGTGCCAGCAGTTTGGGGTTTTTTAATTCACCCCTCCACTTT
TRBJ2-1,.,.,TRBV4-1,CASSQDWGGLNEQFF,TGCGCCAGCAGCCAAGATTGGGGGGGGCTTAATGAGCAGTTCTTC
TRBJ2-3,.,.,TRBV29-1,CSVRGLSTDTQYF,TGCAGCGTTCGCGGGCTCAGCACAGATACGCAGTATTTT
TRBJ2-1,.,many,TRBV20-1,CSARDGRRVDEQFF,TGCAGTGCTAGAGATGGGAGGAGAGTGGATGAGCAGTTCTTC
TRBJ2-1,.,few,TRBV7-2,CASSLSLPGGSGNEQFF,TGTGCCAGCAGCTTAAGTCTCCCCGGAGGGTCGGGCAATGAGCAGTTCTTC
TRBJ2-1,.,many,TRBV20-1,CSATPTRYYNEQFF,TGCAGTGCCACCCCGACTAGATACTACAATGAGCAGTTCTTC
TRBJ2-3,TRBD2,few,TRBV5-1,CASRLLAGTDTQYF,TGCGCCAGCAGACTTCTAGCGGGCACAGATACGCAGTATTTT
TRBJ1-5,.,.,TRBV5-5,CASGSYSGNQPQHF,TGTGCCAGCGGATCCTACAGTGGCAATCAGCCCCAGCATTTT